This T cell receptor beta chain derives from a study of blood T cell repertoires in COVID-19. The CDR3 is made up of 16 amino acids. The V gene end was trimmed by 4 bases and the J gene end by 2 bases; junction bases not matched to a gene: 11. Germline CDR1 and CDR2: SGHNT and YYREEE (reference sequence). Using immunoSEQ multiplex PCR, the repertoire was profiled, and TCRdb retains in-frame clones only, with some absent. The sample holds tens of thousands of clones, roughly 84% seen once. This chain uses TRBV5-4 with TRBJ2-5; 7 bases map to TRBD2. This TCR was sampled from a man of 80 years or more in a cohort sampled during active COVID-19. The specimen was peripheral blood. The CDR3 region has the DNA TGTGCCAGCAGCCTAAACGGGAGGTTGATGCAAGAGACCCAGTACTTC. This translates into CASSLNGRLMQETQYF.